Below, 27 T cell receptor beta chains from the same sample are listed, as sequenced in a study of shared clonotypes between healthy human individuals. The repertoire was sequenced with immunoSEQ multiplex PCR; TCRdb's copy has only in-frame clones and lacks some. The sample includes some 1.4 million clones, around 97% of them seen just once. Material: naive CD4+ T cells sorted from blood. Subset given: CD45RA+ positively selected. These receptor sequences come from a man aged 25 to 45 in good health.

The rearrangement uses TRBV7-2 and TRBJ2-7, with no clear D. Germline CDR1 is SGHTA and CDR2 is FQGNSA. V lost 1 base to trimming and J lost 7 bases, with 20 bases between them. The CDR3 is 16 amino acids. CDR3 nucleotides: TGTGCCAGCAGCTTAGAAGCGAGTTCCACGTCCCGGGAGCAGTACTTC. Translating it yields CASSLEASSTSREQYF.

The chain employs TRBV2 and TRBJ1-1; D remains unclear. V shed 5 bases and J shed 6 bases, with 10 bases lying between them. CDR1 SNHLY and CDR2 FYNNEI come from the germline V gene. The CDR3 sequence is 12 residues long. The DNA of the CDR3 is TGTGCCAGCAGTCAACGGGGTGCTGAAGCTTTCTTT. Amino acid sequence: CASSQRGAEAFF.

V gene TRBV28 combines with J gene TRBJ1-1; D is undetermined. This CDR3 has 17 amino acids. Germline values: CDR1 MDHEN, CDR2 SYDVKM. V lost 2 bases and J lost 0, with 16 bases in between. The CDR3 sequence: CASSLVLFGELNTEAFF. As DNA, the CDR3 is TGTGCCAGCAGTTTAGTTTTATTTGGGGAATTGAACACTGAAGCTTTCTTT. Looking up the rest from reference TRBV28 and TRBJ1-1 gives the full variable domain: DVKVTQSSRYLVKRTGEKVFLECVQDMDHENMFWYRQDPGLGLRLIYFSYDVKMKEKGDIPEGYSVSREKKERFSLILESASTNQTSMYLCASSLVLFGELNTEAFFGQGTRLTVV.

The gene calls are TRBV9 and TRBJ1-3, with 7 bases fitting TRBD1. This CDR3 spans 15 amino acids. CDR1 is SGDLS, CDR2 YYNGEE, per germline. V lost 4 bases, J lost 4 bases, and 8 bases stayed unmatched. The CDR3 protein is CASSLRQGTGNTIYF. The CDR3, as DNA: TGTGCCAGCAGCTTGCGACAGGGTACCGGAAACACCATATATTTT.

This chain connects TRBV7-9 to TRBJ2-5; D unclear. Germline loops: CDR1 SEHNR, CDR2 FQNEAQ (reference sequence). The V end lost 2 bases, the J end lost 5 bases, and 18 bases lay between the germline ends. CDR3 length: 16 amino acids. The CDR3 DNA follows: TGTGCCAGCAGCTTAACCAGTCTAGTCCTTCAGGAGACCCAGTACTTC. Translating gives CASSLTSLVLQETQYF.

This clone was detected only once. V gene TRBV4-1 combines with J gene TRBJ2-7, with TRBD1 as a possible D gene (6 bases). This CDR3 has 14 amino acids. The V and J ends lost 1 base and 2 bases respectively, with 9 bases between them. The germline gives CDR1 MGHRA, CDR2 YSYEKL. The CDR3 bases are TGCGCCAGCAGCCAAGTCCAGGGGACCTACGAGCAGTACTTC. This translates into CASSQVQGTYEQYF.

The chain combines TRBV25-1 with TRBJ1-2; D is unresolved. V lost 5 bases and J lost 2, with 9 bases in between. CDR3 length: 13 residues. CDR1 is MGHDK, CDR2 SYGVNS, per germline. CDR3 sequence: CASSRLANYGYTF. In nucleotides, the CDR3 is TGTGCCAGCAGTCGGCTAGCGAACTATGGCTACACCTTC.

V gene TRBV6-5 combines with J gene TRBJ2-7; tentatively, D is TRBD2 (6 bases). This CDR3 spans 14 amino acids. Germline values: CDR1 MNHEY, CDR2 SVGAGI. V was trimmed by 7 bases and J by 4 bases, leaving 17 bases between them. The CDR3 DNA reads as TGTGCCAGCATCCCGAAGGGCGGGGCGTACGAGCAGTACTTC. Its translation: CASIPKGGAYEQYF.

The chain carries TRBV15 and TRBJ2-3; 8 nucleotides agree with TRBD2. The length of the CDR3 is 15 residues. The V gene's germline CDR1 is LNHNV and CDR2 YYDKDF (reference sequence). V trimming: 11 bases; J trimming: 1 base; junction bases outside the gene matches: 11. The CDR3 DNA is TGTGCCTCGAAAGGACTAGCAGAGGGCACAGATACGCAGTATTTT. Protein product: CASKGLAEGTDTQYF.

This chain joins TRBV18 and TRBJ2-3; a possible D gene is TRBD2 (5 bases). V was trimmed by 0 bases and J by 2 bases, leaving 12 bases between them. CDR3 length: 16 residues. The germline V gene encodes CDR1 KGHSH and CDR2 LQKENI. The CDR3: CASSPPGVWVTDTQYF. The CDR3 coding sequence is TGTGCCAGCTCACCACCCGGGGTTTGGGTCACAGATACGCAGTATTTT.

The rearrangement joins TRBV4-1 to TRBJ1-3; weak D call: TRBD1 (6 bases). The germline CDR1 and CDR2 sequences are MGHRA and YSYEKL. V lost 2 bases, J lost 7 bases, and 15 bases lay in between. The CDR3 runs 15 residues. This chain's CDR3 is CASSQILGGINTIYF. CDR3 sequence (DNA): TGCGCCAGCAGCCAAATCCTAGGGGGTATCAACACCATATATTTT.

The gene calls are TRBV5-1 and TRBJ1-1; D ambiguous. This CDR3 is built from 15 residues. CDR1 is SGHRS and CDR2 is YFSETQ in the germline V gene. Trimming stripped 2 bases from V and 0 bases from J, with 11 bases between. CDR3 coding DNA: TGCGCCAGCAGCTTCGGTGCAAATATGAACACTGAAGCTTTCTTT. It specifies CASSFGANMNTEAFF.

As regards this clone: The sample holds other DNA sequences that translate to the same CDR3. This sequence joins TRBV5-1 and TRBJ2-7, with D maybe TRBD2 (5 bases). The CDR3 totals 14 residues. Germline V gene data show CDR1 as SGHRS and CDR2 as YFSETQ. Trimming removed 0 bases from V and 1 base from J, with 8 bases in between. The CDR3 DNA sequence: TGCGCCAGCAGCTTGGTTCCGGGGTCCTACGAGCAGTACTTC. Translated: CASSLVPGSYEQYF.

V usage is TRBV19 and J usage is TRBJ1-1; D possibly corresponds to TRBD1 (6 bases). This CDR3 contains 14 residues. Trimming shortened V by 6 bases and J by 3 bases, and 14 bases separated the two germline ends. In germline, CDR1 is LNHDA, CDR2 SQIVND (reference sequence). As DNA, the CDR3 is TGTGCCAGTAGCCGAATCAGGGGTGACACTGAAGCTTTCTTT. This translates into CASSRIRGDTEAFF. Full variable domain (rest looked up from reference TRBV19 and TRBJ1-1): DGGITQSPKYLFRKEGQNVTLSCEQNLNHDAMYWYRQDPGQGLRLIYYSQIVNDFQKGDIAEGYSVSREKKESFPLTVTSAQKNPTAFYLCASSRIRGDTEAFFGQGTRLTVV.

This clone was observed a few times. Other nucleotide sequences from this sample produce the same CDR3. The chain links TRBV5-1 to TRBJ2-1; a weak D match, TRBD2 (6 bases). Germline CDR1 SGHRS, CDR2 YFSETQ. CDR3 size: 15 residues. V was shortened by 1 base and J by 0 bases, with 8 bases between the two germline ends. CDR3 loop: CASSLRGSSYNEQFF. CDR3 coding DNA: TGCGCCAGCAGCTTGCGGGGGAGCTCCTACAATGAGCAGTTCTTC. The full variable domain, in which reference TRBV5-1 and TRBJ2-1 provide the parts outside the CDR3, is KAGVTQTPRYLIKTRGQQVTLSCSPISGHRSVSWYQQTPGQGLQFLFEYFSETQRNKGNFPGRFSGRQFSNSRSEMNVSTLELGDSALYLCASSLRGSSYNEQFFGPGTRLTVL.

The rearrangement uses TRBV7-2 and TRBJ2-1; 10 bases are shared with TRBD2. The J segment lost 10 bases and the V segment lost 3 bases, leaving 15 bases of the junction unmatched. Germline CDR1 reads SGHTA; CDR2 reads FQGNSA. This CDR3 spans 17 amino acids. The CDR3 DNA is TGTGCCAGCAGCTTGCCCCGACTAGCGGGTTCCCAGGTAGAGCAGTTCTTC. Its translation: CASSLPRLAGSQVEQFF.

Notes on this clone: Distinct nucleotide sequences in the sample also encode this CDR3. The chain carries TRBV9 and TRBJ1-3; D unresolved. Germline V gene data show CDR1 as SGDLS and CDR2 as YYNGEE. Between the trimmed V and J ends, which lost 0 bases and 0 bases, there was a span of 7 bases. The CDR3 totals 15 residues. CDR3 in DNA: TGTGCCAGCAGCGTAGGTTCCCACTCTGGAAACACCATATATTTT. This encodes CASSVGSHSGNTIYF.

The J gene is TRBJ1-3, the V gene TRBV9; no clear D gene. V shed 0 bases and J shed 4 bases, with 11 bases lying between them. The CDR3 covers 15 residues. Germline V gives CDR1 SGDLS, CDR2 YYNGEE. In DNA, the CDR3 is TGTGCCAGCAGCGTAGGATGGTCGTCGGGAAACACCATATATTTT. Residues: CASSVGWSSGNTIYF.

The chain couples TRBV5-1 to TRBJ2-1; D could derive from TRBD1 or TRBD2 (5 bases each). This CDR3 spans 12 amino acids. Germline V gene data show CDR1 as SGHRS and CDR2 as YFSETQ. V shed 2 bases and J shed 9 bases, with 9 bases lying between them. CDR3 amino acids: CASSLRGTEQFF. The CDR3, as DNA: TGCGCCAGCAGCTTACGAGGGACTGAGCAGTTCTTC.

Note on this clone: Different DNA sequences within this sample yield the same CDR3. J is TRBJ2-1 and V is TRBV5-1, with D uncertain. Germline CDR1 is SGHRS and CDR2 is YFSETQ. The CDR3 spans 15 residues. The germline V and J ends were trimmed by 1 base and 0 bases, with 8 bases remaining between them. This chain's CDR3 is CASSLTDSSYNEQFF. DNA for the CDR3: TGCGCCAGCAGCTTGACGGATAGCTCCTACAATGAGCAGTTCTTC.

The genes are TRBV19 and TRBJ2-7, with D maybe TRBD1 (6 bases). Germline CDR1 and CDR2: LNHDA and SQIVND (reference sequence). V was shortened by 6 bases and J by 0 bases, with 12 bases between the two germline ends. This CDR3 region has 14 residues. The CDR3 DNA is TGTGCCAGTAGGCCGGACAGTAACTCCTACGAGCAGTACTTC. Protein: CASRPDSNSYEQYF.

V and J are TRBV20-1 and TRBJ1-2; 9 positions match TRBD1. This CDR3 is 11 amino acids long. Unmatched junction bases numbered 2, after V lost 3 bases and J lost 9 bases. Germline CDR1 reads DFQATT; CDR2 reads SNEGSKA (reference sequence). The CDR3 protein is CSASGTGSYTF. CDR3 DNA sequence: TGCAGTGCTAGCGGGACAGGGAGCTACACCTTC.

The J gene is TRBJ2-2, the V gene TRBV4-1; 12 bases map to TRBD2. CDR1 is MGHRA and CDR2 is YSYEKL in the germline V gene. The ends lost 0 bases at V and 6 bases at J; junction bases unmatched: 8. The CDR3 consists of 18 residues. The CDR3 reads CASSQDFLAGGPSGELFF. CDR3 nucleotide sequence: TGCGCCAGCAGCCAAGACTTTCTAGCGGGAGGGCCTTCCGGGGAGCTGTTTTTT.

CDR3 sequence reads: CASSNEESNQPQHF. DNA of the CDR3: TGTGCCAGCAGCAACGAGGAAAGCAATCAGCCCCAGCATTTT. J is TRBJ1-5 and V is TRBV2, with D hard to call. Germline CDR1 reads SNHLY; CDR2 reads FYNNEI. The CDR3 has 14 residues. V shed 6 bases and J shed 1 base, with 10 bases lying between them.

This rearrangement joins TRBV5-1 to TRBJ2-7, with D possibly matching TRBD2 (5 bases). The CDR3 is 15 amino acids. CDR1 and CDR2 (germline): SGHRS, YFSETQ. Trimming cost V 3 bases and J 0 bases, with 13 bases left between them. The CDR3 sequence is CASSSGLSGSYEQYF. In DNA form, the CDR3 reads TGCGCCAGCAGCTCGGGGTTATCTGGCTCCTACGAGCAGTACTTC.

The chain is built from TRBV5-4 and TRBJ2-6; no clear D gene. CDR3 length: 17 residues. The ends were cut back, 7 bases at V and 0 bases at J, with 17 bases in the middle. The germline gives CDR1 SGHNT, CDR2 YYREEE (reference sequence). CDR3 nucleotides: TGTGCCAGCGTGAATAAGACATCTTCCTCTGGGGCCAACGTCCTGACTTTC. Translated: CASVNKTSSSGANVLTF. The variable domain in full, with the rest retrieved from reference TRBV5-4 and TRBJ2-6, is ETGVTQSPTHLIKTRGQQVTLRCSSQSGHNTVSWYQQALGQGPQFIFQYYREEENGRGNFPPRFSGLQFPNYSSELNVNALELDDSALYLCASVNKTSSSGANVLTFGAGSRLTVL.

The rearrangement links TRBV18 to TRBJ2-2; D is undetermined. V was trimmed by 3 bases and J by 1 base, leaving 18 bases between them. The CDR3 has 18 residues. The germline V gene encodes CDR1 KGHSH and CDR2 LQKENI. The CDR3, as DNA: TGTGCCAGCTCACCCCCAGGCAGGACCCCCCGGAACACCGGGGAGCTGTTTTTT. It translates to CASSPPGRTPRNTGELFF.